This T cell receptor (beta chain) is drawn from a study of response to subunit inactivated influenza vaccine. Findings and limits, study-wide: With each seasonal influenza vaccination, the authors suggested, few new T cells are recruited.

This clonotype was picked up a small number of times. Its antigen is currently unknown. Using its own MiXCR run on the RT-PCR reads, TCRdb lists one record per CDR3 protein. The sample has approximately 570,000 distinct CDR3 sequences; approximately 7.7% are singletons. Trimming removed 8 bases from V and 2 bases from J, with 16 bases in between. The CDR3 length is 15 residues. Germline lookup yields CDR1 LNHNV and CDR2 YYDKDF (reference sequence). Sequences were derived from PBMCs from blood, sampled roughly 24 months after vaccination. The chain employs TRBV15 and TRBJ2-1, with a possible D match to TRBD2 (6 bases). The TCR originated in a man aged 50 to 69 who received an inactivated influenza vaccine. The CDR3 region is CATAETGVAYNEQFF. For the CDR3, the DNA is TGTGCCACCGCGGAAACGGGAGTCGCCTACAATGAGCAGTTCTTC.